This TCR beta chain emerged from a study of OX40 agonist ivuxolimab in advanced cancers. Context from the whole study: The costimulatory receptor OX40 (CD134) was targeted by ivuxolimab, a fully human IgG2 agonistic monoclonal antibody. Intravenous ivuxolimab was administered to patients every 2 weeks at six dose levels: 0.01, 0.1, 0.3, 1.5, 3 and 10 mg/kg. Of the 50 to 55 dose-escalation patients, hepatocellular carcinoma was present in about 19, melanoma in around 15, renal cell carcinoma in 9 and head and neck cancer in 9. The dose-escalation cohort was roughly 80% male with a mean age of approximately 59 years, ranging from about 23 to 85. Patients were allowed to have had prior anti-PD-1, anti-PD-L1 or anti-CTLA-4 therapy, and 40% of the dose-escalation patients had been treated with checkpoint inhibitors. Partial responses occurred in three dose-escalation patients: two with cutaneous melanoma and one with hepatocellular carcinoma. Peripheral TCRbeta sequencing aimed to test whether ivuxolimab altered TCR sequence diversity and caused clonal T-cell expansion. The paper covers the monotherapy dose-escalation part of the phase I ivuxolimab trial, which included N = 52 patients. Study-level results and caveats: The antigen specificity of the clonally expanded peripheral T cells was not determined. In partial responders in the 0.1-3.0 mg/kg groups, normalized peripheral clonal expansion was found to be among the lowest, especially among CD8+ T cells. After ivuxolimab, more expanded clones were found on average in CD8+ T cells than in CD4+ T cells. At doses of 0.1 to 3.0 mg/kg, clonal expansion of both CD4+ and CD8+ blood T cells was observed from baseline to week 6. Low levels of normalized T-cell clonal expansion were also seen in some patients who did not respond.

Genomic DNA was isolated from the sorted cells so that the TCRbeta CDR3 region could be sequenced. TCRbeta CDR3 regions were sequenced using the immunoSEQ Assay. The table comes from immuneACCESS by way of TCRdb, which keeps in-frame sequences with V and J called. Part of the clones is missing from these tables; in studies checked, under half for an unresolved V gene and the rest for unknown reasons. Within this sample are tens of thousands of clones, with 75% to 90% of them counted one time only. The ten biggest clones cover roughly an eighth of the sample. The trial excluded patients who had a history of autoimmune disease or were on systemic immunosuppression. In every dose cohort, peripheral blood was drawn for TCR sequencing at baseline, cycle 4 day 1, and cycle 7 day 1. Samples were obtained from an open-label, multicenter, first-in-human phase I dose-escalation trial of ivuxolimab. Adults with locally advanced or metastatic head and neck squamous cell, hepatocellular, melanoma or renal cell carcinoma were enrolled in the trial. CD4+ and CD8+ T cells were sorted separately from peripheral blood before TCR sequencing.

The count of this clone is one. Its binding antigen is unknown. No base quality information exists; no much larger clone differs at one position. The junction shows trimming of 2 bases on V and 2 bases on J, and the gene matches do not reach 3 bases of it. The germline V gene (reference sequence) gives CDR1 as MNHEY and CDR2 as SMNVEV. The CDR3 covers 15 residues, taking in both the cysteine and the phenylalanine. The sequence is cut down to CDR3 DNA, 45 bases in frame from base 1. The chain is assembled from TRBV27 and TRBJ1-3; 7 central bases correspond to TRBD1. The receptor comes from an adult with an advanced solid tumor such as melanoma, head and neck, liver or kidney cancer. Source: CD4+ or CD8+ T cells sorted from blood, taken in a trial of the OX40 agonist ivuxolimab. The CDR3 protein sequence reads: CASSLRGPAGNTIYF. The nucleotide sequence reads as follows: TGTGCCAGCAGTTTAAGGGGGCCGGCTGGAAACACCATATATTTT.